Each of the 7 T cell receptor beta chains below was sequenced from the same sample in a study of blood T cell repertoires in COVID-19. Measured with immunoSEQ multiplex PCR; TCRdb has only the in-frame clones, and not every one. The sample holds about 280,000 clones; around 84% are singletons and the top ten take about 2.5%. Sequenced sample: PBMCs or T cells enriched from blood (not recorded which). The origin of the receptors is a woman between 50 and 59 years old who had recovered from COVID-19.

This chain joins TRBV5-1 and TRBJ2-7; D is unclear. Trimming removed 3 bases from V and 4 bases from J, with 5 bases in between. This CDR3 has 11 amino acids. Germline loops: CDR1 SGHRS, CDR2 YFSETQ. CDR3 sequence reads: CASSSTYEQYF. The DNA of the CDR3 is TGCGCCAGCAGCTCCACATACGAGCAGTACTTC.

The chain joins TRBV6-1 to TRBJ1-2; D gene ambiguous. This CDR3 comprises 12 residues. Looked up from germline, CDR1 is MNHNS and CDR2 is SASEGT. The ends were cut back, 3 bases at V and 7 bases at J, with 9 bases in the middle. The CDR3 sequence: CASSERDRGYTF. The DNA for the CDR3 is TGTGCCAGCAGTGAGAGGGATCGTGGCTACACCTTC.

V gene TRBV5-4 combines with J gene TRBJ1-1; D is possibly TRBD1 (6 bases). CDR1 is SGHNT, CDR2 YYREEE, per germline (reference sequence). V was pared by 4 bases and J by 0 bases, with 13 bases between. The CDR3 is 15 residues long. The CDR3 sequence is CASSRQTGLNTEAFF. The CDR3 bases are TGTGCCAGCAGCCGGCAGACAGGACTGAACACTGAAGCTTTCTTT.

The V gene is TRBV10-2, the J gene TRBJ2-1; 7 bases align to TRBD1. The V and J ends lost 0 bases and 15 bases, in that order; junction bases with no gene match: 2. The CDR3 sequence is 11 residues long. From germline, CDR1 is WSHSY and CDR2 SAAADI. DNA of the CDR3: TGCGCCAGCAGTGAGTCGACAGGGATGTTCTTC. This sequence encodes CASSESTGMFF.

This chain joins TRBV7-8 and TRBJ2-3; D might be TRBD2 (7 bases). V was clipped by 0 bases and J by 3 bases, with 13 bases between them. Germline CDR1 is SGHVS and CDR2 is FQNEAQ. The CDR3 spans 16 residues. CDR3 residues: CASSLAGGPRTDTQYF. The CDR3 nucleotides read TGTGCCAGCAGCTTAGCGGGGGGGCCTCGAACAGATACGCAGTATTTT.

This chain connects TRBV7-2 to TRBJ1-1; D gene ambiguous. With 3 bases removed from V and 11 bases from J, the gap between germline ends came to 13 bases. CDR1 is SGHTA, CDR2 FQGNSA, per germline. CDR3 size: 12 residues. CDR3: CASSFRTGGAFF. The CDR3, as DNA: TGTGCCAGCAGCTTTAGGACGGGCGGGGCTTTCTTT. Full variable domain (rest looked up from reference TRBV7-2 and TRBJ1-1): GAGVSQSPSNKVTEKGKDVELRCDPISGHTALYWYRQSLGQGLEFLIYFQGNSAPDKSGLPSDRFSAERTGGSVSTLTIQRTQQEDSAVYLCASSFRTGGAFFGQGTRLTVV.

The chain employs TRBV24-1 and TRBJ2-3; 8 bases fit TRBD2. Trimming took 4 bases from V and 2 from J; bases not matched to a gene: 10. This CDR3 has 17 residues. Germline V gene sequence: CDR1 KGHDR, CDR2 SFDVKD. The CDR3 DNA follows: TGTGCCACCAGTGACCATGGACTAGCAGGGAACACAGATACGCAGTATTTT. As protein: CATSDHGLAGNTDTQYF.